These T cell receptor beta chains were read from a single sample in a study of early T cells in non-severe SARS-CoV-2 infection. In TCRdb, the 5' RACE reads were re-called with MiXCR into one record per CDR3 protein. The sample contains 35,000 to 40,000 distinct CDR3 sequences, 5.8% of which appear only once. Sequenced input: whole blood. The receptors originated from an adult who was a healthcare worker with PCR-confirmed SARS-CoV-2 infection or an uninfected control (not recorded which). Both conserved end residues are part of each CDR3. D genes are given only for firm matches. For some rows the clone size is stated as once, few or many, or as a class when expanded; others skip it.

CDR3 protein: CASSLVNGVELFF
CDR3 DNA: TGTGCCAGCAGTTTAGTGAATGGCGTTGAGCTGTTTTTT
V gene: TRBV12-3/TRBV12-4
J gene: TRBJ2-2
D gene: -
CDR3 length: 13
clone size: many

CDR3 protein: CASRLGGELFF
CDR3 DNA: TGTGCTAGCCGACTGGGCGGGGAGCTGTTTTTT
V gene: TRBV7-7
J gene: TRBJ2-2
D gene: -
CDR3 length: 11
clone size: many

CDR3 protein: CASSGNSGRRETQYF
CDR3 DNA: TGTGCCAGCAGCGGGAATAGCGGGAGGAGAGAGACCCAGTACTTC
V gene: TRBV7-9
J gene: TRBJ2-5
D gene: TRBD2
CDR3 length: 15
clone size: many

CDR3 protein: CASSSRQGSFLNYGYTF
CDR3 DNA: TGTGCCAGCAGCTCACGACAAGGATCTTTCCTGAACTATGGCTACACCTTC
V gene: TRBV5-6
J gene: TRBJ1-2
D gene: -
CDR3 length: 17
clone size: many

CDR3 protein: CASSHRYDPGRPLHF
CDR3 DNA: TGTGCCAGCAGCCATAGGTACGACCCTGGACGTCCCCTCCACTTT
V gene: TRBV13
J gene: TRBJ1-6
D gene: -
CDR3 length: 15
clone size: many

CDR3 protein: CASSTQGTQYF
CDR3 DNA: TGTGCCAGTAGCACCCAGGGGACCCAGTACTTC
V gene: TRBV19
J gene: TRBJ2-5
D gene: -
CDR3 length: 11
clone size: many

CDR3 protein: CASGTGLQPQHF
CDR3 DNA: TGTGCCTCCGGGACGGGGCTTCAGCCCCAGCATTTT
V gene: TRBV30
J gene: TRBJ1-5
D gene: -
CDR3 length: 12
clone size: many

CDR3 protein: CASSQEDGSSGNTIYF
CDR3 DNA: TGCGCCAGCAGCCAAGAAGACGGAAGCTCTGGAAACACCATATATTTT
V gene: TRBV4-1
J gene: TRBJ1-3
D gene: -
CDR3 length: 16
clone size: many

CDR3 protein: CASRPGQGSGYTF
CDR3 DNA: TGTGCCAGCAGACCGGGACAGGGAAGTGGCTACACCTTC
V gene: TRBV6-2/TRBV6-3
J gene: TRBJ1-2
D gene: TRBD1
CDR3 length: 13
clone size: few

CDR3 protein: CASSPTRQGAAAGELFF
CDR3 DNA: TGTGCCAGCAGCCCGACCCGACAGGGGGCAGCCGCCGGGGAGCTGTTTTTT
V gene: TRBV13
J gene: TRBJ2-2
D gene: TRBD1
CDR3 length: 17
clone size: many

CDR3 protein: CASSYSTVFNSPLHF
CDR3 DNA: TGTGCCAGCAGTTACTCGACAGTCTTCAATTCACCCCTCCACTTT
V gene: TRBV6-5
J gene: TRBJ1-6
D gene: -
CDR3 length: 15
clone size: many

CDR3 protein: CASRGQVLVTGASTGELFF
CDR3 DNA: TGTGCCAGCAGGGGGCAGGTACTTGTGACAGGGGCGAGCACCGGGGAGCTGTTTTTT
V gene: TRBV25-1
J gene: TRBJ2-2
D gene: TRBD1
CDR3 length: 19
clone size: many

CDR3 protein: CASSLGAGVGSRDTQYF
CDR3 DNA: TGTGCCAGCAGTTTAGGGGCAGGGGTAGGATCACGAGATACGCAGTATTTT
V gene: TRBV12-3/TRBV12-4
J gene: TRBJ2-3
D gene: -
CDR3 length: 17
clone size: few

CDR3 protein: CASSAGTSYEQYF
CDR3 DNA: TGTGCCAGCAGCGCCGGGACCTCCTACGAGCAGTACTTC
V gene: TRBV5-5
J gene: TRBJ2-7
D gene: -
CDR3 length: 13
clone size: many

CDR3 protein: CASSLLEAGELFF
CDR3 DNA: TGTGCCAGCAGTCTCCTCGAGGCCGGGGAGCTGTTTTTT
V gene: TRBV12-3/TRBV12-4
J gene: TRBJ2-2
D gene: -
CDR3 length: 13
clone size: -

CDR3 protein: CASSPLVAADTQYF
CDR3 DNA: TGCGCCAGCAGCCCCCTGGTGGCAGCAGATACGCAGTATTTT
V gene: TRBV5-1
J gene: TRBJ2-3
D gene: -
CDR3 length: 14
clone size: many

CDR3 protein: CASSSSPRTGGRDYEQYF
CDR3 DNA: TGTGCCAGCAGCTCAAGCCCCCGGACAGGTGGAAGGGACTACGAGCAGTACTTC
V gene: TRBV13
J gene: TRBJ2-7
D gene: TRBD1
CDR3 length: 18
clone size: many

CDR3 protein: CAIRRTSGRYNEQFF
CDR3 DNA: TGTGCCATCAGGCGGACTAGCGGCCGTTACAATGAGCAGTTCTTC
V gene: TRBV10-3
J gene: TRBJ2-1
D gene: TRBD2
CDR3 length: 15
clone size: many

CDR3 protein: CASSVSTSNTEAFF
CDR3 DNA: TGTGCCAGCAGCGTATCGACATCGAACACTGAAGCTTTCTTT
V gene: TRBV9
J gene: TRBJ1-1
D gene: -
CDR3 length: 14
clone size: many

CDR3 protein: CASSPMTGVTGGELFF
CDR3 DNA: TGTGCTAGCAGCCCCATGACAGGGGTTACGGGCGGGGAGCTGTTTTTT
V gene: TRBV7-7
J gene: TRBJ2-2
D gene: TRBD1
CDR3 length: 16
clone size: few

CDR3 protein: CSATGGQGGRANNEQFF
CDR3 DNA: TGCAGTGCTACAGGGGGTCAAGGCGGGAGGGCGAACAATGAGCAGTTCTTC
V gene: TRBV20-1
J gene: TRBJ2-1
D gene: TRBD2
CDR3 length: 17
clone size: few

CDR3 protein: CSARDGTYEQYF
CDR3 DNA: TGCAGTGCTAGAGACGGAACCTACGAGCAGTACTTC
V gene: TRBV20-1
J gene: TRBJ2-7
D gene: -
CDR3 length: 12
clone size: many